Below, 23 T cell receptor beta chains from the same sample are listed, as sequenced in a study of blood T cell repertoires in COVID-19. Measured with immunoSEQ multiplex PCR; TCRdb has only the in-frame clones, and not every one. The table shows 300,000 to 400,000 clones, with roughly 89% occurring only once. The source material was peripheral blood. The origin of the receptors is a man aged 25-45 years with COVID-19, enrolled during active disease.

This chain connects TRBV30 to TRBJ1-1; TRBD1 agrees at 8 bases. The CDR3 totals 15 residues. The J segment lost 1 base and the V segment lost 4 bases, leaving 8 bases of the junction unmatched. Germline CDR1 GTSNPN, CDR2 SVGIG (reference sequence). In nucleotides, the CDR3 is TGTGCCTGGAACCTGGACAGGGAAGGGAACACTGAAGCTTTCTTT. Translation gives CAWNLDREGNTEAFF. The entire variable domain, with the rest obtained from reference TRBV30 and TRBJ1-1, is as follows: SQTIHQWPATLVQPVGSPLSLECTVEGTSNPNLYWYRQAAGRGLQLLFYSVGIGQISSEVPQNLSASRPQDRQFILSSKKLLLSDSGFYLCAWNLDREGNTEAFFGQGTRLTVV.

The chain couples TRBV19 to TRBJ2-7; 9 bases fit TRBD1. CDR3 length: 15 amino acids. With V trimmed by 5 bases and J by 1 base, 6 bases remained unmatched. Germline V gene lookup returns CDR1 LNHDA and CDR2 SQIVND (reference sequence). The CDR3 loop is CASSAKQGASYEQYF. The CDR3 coding sequence is TGTGCCAGTAGTGCAAAACAGGGGGCGTCCTACGAGCAGTACTTC.

The chain is built from TRBV5-4 and TRBJ1-3; possibly TRBD1 for D (5 bases). Trimming shortened V by 7 bases and J by 2 bases, and 13 bases separated the two germline ends. The germline V gene has CDR1 SGHNT and CDR2 YYREEE (reference sequence). The length of the CDR3 is 14 residues. In DNA, the CDR3 is TGTGCCAGCGGCCTGGAGGGGACTGGAAACACCATATATTTT. Its translation: CASGLEGTGNTIYF.

The V call is TRBV15, the J call TRBJ2-1; tentative D call: TRBD1 (5 bases). The CDR3 length is 15 residues. Germline V gene data show CDR1 as LNHNV and CDR2 as YYDKDF (reference sequence). Trimming took 0 bases from V and 4 from J, leaving 10 bases between them. The CDR3 DNA sequence: TGTGCCACCAGCAGAGACAGGGTTCGGTACAATGAGCAGTTCTTC. As protein: CATSRDRVRYNEQFF.

The chain recombines TRBV4-3 with TRBJ1-1; D is uncertain. The CDR3 loop spans 17 amino acids. Trimming pared 0 bases from V and 4 bases from J, leaving 18 bases between. Per the germline V gene, CDR1 is LGHNA and CDR2 is YSLEER. The CDR3 sequence: CASSQDTMPGPGTEAFF. CDR3 in DNA: TGCGCCAGCAGCCAAGATACGATGCCAGGCCCAGGCACTGAAGCTTTCTTT.

The chain links TRBV7-3 to TRBJ2-7; 11 bases match TRBD2. There are 15 residues in the CDR3. V lost 4 bases to trimming and J lost 5 bases; unmatched junction nucleotides: 7. CDR1 is SGHTA and CDR2 is FQGTGA in the germline V gene. In nucleotides, the CDR3 is TGTGCCAGCAGCTCGTTAGCGGGAGGGCCGAACGAGCAGTACTTC. Translated: CASSSLAGGPNEQYF.

The chain combines TRBV4-2 with TRBJ1-5, with TRBD1 identical over 8 bases. V shed 1 base, J shed 1 base, and the junction held 6 bases outside the gene matches. The CDR3 is 17 amino acids. The germline CDR1 and CDR2 sequences are LGHNA and YNFKEQ. CDR3 amino acids: CASSQGVTGVSNQPQHF. The CDR3 DNA reads TGTGCCAGCAGCCAAGGTGTGACAGGGGTGAGCAATCAGCCCCAGCATTTT.

This chain uses TRBV4-3 with TRBJ2-1; possibly TRBD2 for D (5 bases). The CDR3 sequence is 13 residues long. Germline V CDR1 and CDR2: LGHNA, YSLEER. V was trimmed by 0 bases and J by 10 bases, leaving 10 bases between them. CDR3 nucleotides: TGCGCCAGCAGCCAAGATCGGACTTTAGAGCAGTTCTTC. As protein: CASSQDRTLEQFF.

In this sample, this clone turned up once. The chain has TRBV6-5 and TRBJ1-3; TRBD1 matches at 7 bases. The V gene's germline CDR1 is MNHEY and CDR2 SVGAGI. The CDR3 extends over 15 amino acids. V lost 5 bases, J lost 3 bases, and 7 bases stayed unmatched. The CDR3 nucleotides read TGTGCCAGCAGTCTTAACAGGGGAGGTGGAAACACCATATATTTT. Protein sequence: CASSLNRGGGNTIYF.

J is TRBJ1-1 and V is TRBV4-3; D is perhaps TRBD1 (5 bases). CDR1 is LGHNA, CDR2 YSLEER, per germline. This CDR3 is 14 amino acids long. Trimming shortened V by 0 bases and J by 2 bases, and 7 bases separated the two germline ends. The CDR3 loop is CASSQEGVNTEAFF. In DNA form, the CDR3 reads TGCGCCAGCAGCCAAGAAGGGGTAAACACTGAAGCTTTCTTT.

The chain joins TRBV7-9 to TRBJ1-4, with 9 bases aligning to TRBD1. This CDR3 comprises 18 residues. V shed 1 base and J 4 bases; nucleotides not matched to a gene: 10. The germline gives CDR1 SEHNR, CDR2 FQNEAQ (reference sequence). The CDR3 DNA reads TGTGCCAGCAGCTTAGTTATTTCGTCGGGACAGGGTAATGAAAAACTGTTTTTT. Encoded protein: CASSLVISSGQGNEKLFF.

This chain links TRBV19 with TRBJ2-1, with 7 bases aligning to TRBD2. The V gene's germline CDR1 is LNHDA and CDR2 SQIVND (reference sequence). The V segment lost 4 bases and the J segment 0 bases; nucleotides outside the gene matches: 12. The CDR3 runs 18 residues. CDR3 residues: CASSKGGGGGSSYNEQFF. The CDR3 DNA follows: TGTGCCAGTAGTAAGGGTGGCGGGGGAGGAAGCTCCTACAATGAGCAGTTCTTC. The full variable domain, with the rest looked up from reference TRBV19 and TRBJ2-1, is DGGITQSPKYLFRKEGQNVTLSCEQNLNHDAMYWYRQDPGQGLRLIYYSQIVNDFQKGDIAEGYSVSREKKESFPLTVTSAQKNPTAFYLCASSKGGGGGSSYNEQFFGPGTRLTVL.

The chain links TRBV4-2 to TRBJ2-2, with 10 bases lining up with TRBD2. The CDR3 extends over 16 amino acids. The germline CDR1 and CDR2 sequences are LGHNA and YNFKEQ. After removal of 5 bases from V and 4 bases from J, the junction contained 7 bases not matched to a gene. CDR3 sequence: CASSLTWTSGTGELFF. DNA of the CDR3: TGTGCCAGCAGCTTGACCTGGACTAGCGGCACCGGGGAGCTGTTTTTT.

The V gene is TRBV7-9, the J gene TRBJ2-5; 13 bases fit TRBD2. This CDR3 region has 17 residues. V lost 5 bases, J lost 1 base, and 7 bases stayed unmatched. Germline CDR1 SEHNR, CDR2 FQNEAQ (reference sequence). In DNA, the CDR3 is TGTGCCAGCAGCCGGACTAGCGGGGGATTGGGCCAAGAGACCCAGTACTTC. Translated: CASSRTSGGLGQETQYF. Using reference TRBV7-9 and TRBJ2-5 for the parts outside the CDR3, the full variable domain is DTGVSQNPRHKITKRGQNVTFRCDPISEHNRLYWYRQTLGQGPEFLTYFQNEAQLEKSRLLSDRFSAERPKGSFSTLEIQRTEQGDSAMYLCASSRTSGGLGQETQYFGPGTRLLVL.

The rearrangement links TRBV28 to TRBJ1-1; perhaps TRBD1 as D (6 bases). V was pared by 6 bases and J by 0 bases, with 17 bases between. The CDR3 contains 16 residues. CDR1 is MDHEN and CDR2 is SYDVKM in the germline V gene. The CDR3 DNA follows: TGTGCCAGCAGACTCCAGAGGGGGACGATGAACACTGAAGCTTTCTTT. It yields the protein CASRLQRGTMNTEAFF.

The rearrangement links TRBV4-3 to TRBJ1-5; no definite D call. The CDR3 is 18 amino acids. The V gene lost 0 bases and the J gene lost 0 bases, with 15 bases spanning the gap. CDR1 and CDR2 (germline): LGHNA, YSLEER. The CDR3 protein is CASSQEVPSGVSNQPQHF. The CDR3 DNA is TGCGCCAGCAGCCAAGAAGTACCCTCGGGAGTTAGCAATCAGCCCCAGCATTTT.

This chain joins TRBV5-4 and TRBJ2-7, with D possibly TRBD1 on 6 matching bases. Trimming left V 4 bases short and J 3 bases short, with 11 bases between. CDR3 size: 13 residues. Germline CDR1 SGHNT, CDR2 YYREEE (reference sequence). The chain's CDR3 is CASSKTQGYEQYF. In nucleotides, the CDR3 is TGTGCCAGCAGCAAAACACAGGGCTACGAGCAGTACTTC. Full variable domain (outside the CDR3, taken from reference TRBV5-4 and TRBJ2-7): ETGVTQSPTHLIKTRGQQVTLRCSSQSGHNTVSWYQQALGQGPQFIFQYYREEENGRGNFPPRFSGLQFPNYSSELNVNALELDDSALYLCASSKTQGYEQYFGPGTRLTVT.

CDR3 in amino acids: CASSSEGGRTEAFF. The CDR3 nucleotides read TGTGCCAGCAGTTCTGAGGGAGGCAGGACTGAAGCTTTCTTT. This chain links TRBV28 with TRBJ1-1, with unresolved D. CDR1 MDHEN and CDR2 SYDVKM come from the germline V gene. CDR3 length equals 14 residues. V lost 4 bases, J lost 5 bases, and 14 bases lay in between.

The chain joins TRBV5-6 to TRBJ1-1; weak D call: TRBD1 (5 bases). The V end lost 4 bases, the J end lost 0 bases, and 16 bases lay between the germline ends. Germline V gives CDR1 SGHDT, CDR2 YYEEEE. The CDR3 is 16 amino acids. CDR3 in DNA: TGTGCCAGCAGCCGATGGGCGGGGCACATGAACACTGAAGCTTTCTTT. Translation gives CASSRWAGHMNTEAFF. The full variable domain, in which reference TRBV5-6 and TRBJ1-1 provide the parts outside the CDR3, is DAGVTQSPTHLIKTRGQQVTLRCSPKSGHDTVSWYQQALGQGPQFIFQYYEEEERQRGNFPDRFSGHQFPNYSSELNVNALLLGDSALYLCASSRWAGHMNTEAFFGQGTRLTVV.

In this sample, this clone turned up once. The chain links TRBV11-3 to TRBJ1-2, with D maybe TRBD1 (5 bases). The V gene lost 2 bases and the J gene lost 5 bases, with 6 bases spanning the gap. The CDR3 runs 12 residues. Germline assignment: CDR1 SGHNT and CDR2 YENEEA. CDR3 bases: TGTGCCAGCAGCTTACAGGGTTATGGCTACACCTTC. It specifies CASSLQGYGYTF.

Here the CDR3 DNA reads TGTGCCAGCAGTTACGGGTGGGGCGAGACCCAGTACTTC. This sequence encodes CASSYGWGETQYF. The chain employs TRBV6-5 and TRBJ2-5; tentative D call: TRBD1 (5 bases). The ends were cut back, 2 bases at V and 5 bases at J, with 9 bases in the middle. CDR3 size: 13 residues. Germline values: CDR1 MNHEY, CDR2 SVGAGI.

The chain carries TRBV4-1 and TRBJ2-5, with 7 bases that match TRBD1. The CDR3 contains 16 residues. V lost 1 base and J lost 0; bases outside the gene matches: 5. Germline V gives CDR1 MGHRA, CDR2 YSYEKL. The CDR3 loop reads CASSQGRTGNQETQYF. The CDR3 DNA reads as TGCGCCAGCAGCCAAGGACGGACAGGAAACCAAGAGACCCAGTACTTC.

The chain has TRBV25-1 and TRBJ1-2; D gene uncertain. The CDR3 spans 14 residues. Germline V gene data show CDR1 as MGHDK and CDR2 as SYGVNS. V was cut by 1 base and J by 4 bases, with 10 bases left in between. Here the CDR3 DNA reads TGTGCCAGCAGTGAATGGCGACTCCTCTATGGCTACACCTTC. It codes for CASSEWRLLYGYTF.